This paragraph covers one TCR beta chain sequence. No antigen is known for it. Base qualities were left out, and no much larger clone turns up one base away. The data were taken from a study of radiation and T cells in renal cell carcinoma (dated by TCRdb to the early 2020s). Study-wide context: TCR beta sequencing covered 50 to 55 samples in total, comprising some 25 tumors and around 27 peripheral blood samples. A total of about 4 million unique CDR3 nucleotide sequences, encoding 2,500,000 or so unique CDR3 amino acid sequences, were found across all 50 or so samples. The final blood draw took place at 4 weeks after radiation, the same time as nephrectomy.

TCR beta libraries were generated from genomic DNA with the immunoSEQ kit, following the manufacturer's recommendations. To prepare libraries, a first multiplex PCR with proprietary primers was run, followed by a second PCR that added unique barcodes, and a bead cleanup was done after each round. A kit-provided positive control reaction and a negative control reaction were included in every sample batch. The final libraries underwent checking on an Agilent 4200 TapeStation D1000 ScreenTape, volumetric pooling, and quantification by qPCR. Sequencing ran on an Illumina NextSeq500 with a MidOutput 150-cycle cartridge, using 156 Read1 and 15 Index1 cycles with kit custom primers. The pooled library was loaded at roughly 0.96 pM, with an approximately 20% PhiX control spiked in. On the study's bioinformatics: Vendor-processed data were analyzed in R, and a clonotype was defined as all T cells sharing the same CDR3 nucleotide sequence. In the clone abundance analyses, frequencies in each sample were normalized to that sample's 10,000 most abundant clones. Public T cell clones, averaging fewer than five per sample, were removed before analysis. A difference in abundance of at least 32-fold between compartments was used to define tumor-enriched and baseline blood-enriched clonotypes. Clonotypes expanded or contracted between blood time points were identified with a beta-binomial differential abundance model. Tumor-blood repertoire similarity was measured with the Baroni-Urbani and Buser coefficient, and groups were compared using two-tailed Wilcoxon tests in R. This immuneACCESS table, as held by TCRdb, lists in-frame sequences with V and J called but not all clones. Of the missing ones, under half trace to an unresolved V gene in checked studies; the others have no known cause. D and trimming come from the DNA, and the V and J calls and clone size come from that table. In this sample the table shows 150,000 to 200,000 clones, 88% of which occur a single time. The ten largest make up 11% of the sample.

The time point tag for this specimen amounts to: blood 4 weeks post-SBRT, at nephrectomy. The label giving this sample's treatment or condition can be read as: 15 Gy SBRT to primary tumor, nephrectomy 4 weeks later. The samples were obtained from a clinical trial, where primary renal cell carcinomas were treated with 15 Gy stereotactic body radiation therapy and then removed by nephrectomy 4 weeks afterward. Serial peripheral blood from radiation-treated patients was sampled at baseline, 2 weeks and 4 weeks after SBRT to track tumor-enriched clonotypes. Every patient's renal cell carcinoma showed clear cell pathology. The QIAamp DNA Blood Mini Kit (Qiagen) was used to prepare genomic DNA for TCR sequencing. The analyses included just those samples that passed every quality control check. The CDR3 sequence holds 15 residues, the cysteine and phenylalanine included. The kept DNA is CDR3 alone, 45 bases in frame from the first base. Taken from the germline V gene (reference sequence), the CDR1 and CDR2 loops are LNHDA and SQIVND. At the junction V is shortened by 3 bases and J by 7 bases, with 18 bases in between.

Points the paper makes about the study in general: Effects of radiation dose or scheduling on the TCR repertoire could not be addressed with the single-armed trial design. Because no pretreatment tumor biopsies were available, whether clonotypes were present in the tumor at baseline could not be determined. Blood repertoire dynamics were not followed beyond 4 weeks after treatment. Top tumor clonotypes rose in blood from baseline to 2 weeks post-radiation, then contracted by 4 weeks, suggesting transient expansion of tumor-resident clones.

The source is a woman aged 45-59 years with renal cell carcinoma. The material was blood, obtained from a patient whose treatment included radiotherapy and nephrectomy. The chain couples TRBV19 to TRBJ1-2, and possibly TRBD1, on 5 matching bases. The nucleotide sequence reads TGTGCCAGTAGTATTAACTGGAGGAAGAGGGGTGGCTACACCTTC. Its translation reads: CASSINWRKRGGYTF.